One and the same sample provided the 12 T cell receptor beta chains below, sequenced in a study of blood T cell repertoires in COVID-19 (TCRdb year 2020). The method behind the library was the immunoSEQ multiplex PCR assay. The source is immuneACCESS, and TCRdb retained only in-frame sequences with V and J called. Part of the clones is not carried over; for the studies checked, unresolved V genes explain less than half of this, and the remainder is unexplained. The sample table contains just over 300,000 clones; only one count was recorded for about nine tenths of them. Around 4% of the sample rests with the top ten. Sequences were obtained from PBMCs or T cells enriched from blood (not recorded which). These receptors all come from a man aged 25-40 years who had recovered from COVID-19.

The chain carries TRBV5-1 and TRBJ2-7; 7 bases are a match to TRBD1. Germline CDR1 and CDR2: SGHRS and YFSETQ. Trimming removed 0 bases from V and 2 bases from J; junction bases left unmatched: 5. The CDR3 is 15 amino acids. The CDR3 here is CASSLVRTGAYEQYF. Here the CDR3 DNA reads TGCGCCAGCAGCTTGGTCCGGACAGGCGCCTACGAGCAGTACTTC.

The chain uses TRBV27 and TRBJ2-2, with 7 nucleotides matching TRBD1. After removal of 7 bases from V and 5 bases from J, the junction contained 10 bases not matched to a gene. The CDR3 runs to 15 residues. Germline V gene data show CDR1 as MNHEY and CDR2 as SMNVEV (reference sequence). CDR3 bases: TGTGCCAGCAATATTAACAGGGGTAGGACCGGGGAGCTGTTTTTT. Encoded protein: CASNINRGRTGELFF.

V is TRBV6-5 and J is TRBJ1-2, with 7 bases identical to TRBD1. The trim removed 1 base at V and 0 bases at J, leaving 5 bases unmatched. CDR1 and CDR2 (germline): MNHEY, SVGAGI. This CDR3 spans 16 amino acids. This CDR3 reads CASSYFEGAANYGYTF. The CDR3 DNA reads as TGTGCCAGCAGTTACTTTGAGGGGGCAGCTAACTATGGCTACACCTTC.

A single count supports this clone. This chain joins TRBV25-1 and TRBJ2-7, with D maybe TRBD1 (5 bases). This CDR3 comprises 16 residues. Germline V gene lookup returns CDR1 MGHDK and CDR2 SYGVNS. V lost 4 bases, J lost 4 bases, and 20 bases lay in between. CDR3 coding DNA: TGTGCCAGCAGTGCGCCTAACAGGTTTGGTAAATACGAGCAGTACTTC. Translation: CASSAPNRFGKYEQYF.

V and J are TRBV24-1 and TRBJ2-3, with 12 bases identical to TRBD2. Germline V gene sequence: CDR1 KGHDR, CDR2 SFDVKD. Germline trimming cut 4 bases from V and 5 bases from J; bases unmatched to any gene: 15. CDR3 length: 19 amino acids. This CDR3 is CATSDRRTSGIQFVDTQYF. Written as DNA, the CDR3 is TGTGCCACCAGTGACCGGAGGACTAGCGGGATCCAATTCGTAGATACGCAGTATTTT.

This sequence joins TRBV27 and TRBJ2-7, with 8 nucleotides matching TRBD1. The CDR3 extends over 16 amino acids. Germline trimming cut 9 bases from V and 0 bases from J; bases unmatched to any gene: 13. Germline lookup yields CDR1 MNHEY and CDR2 SMNVEV (reference sequence). The CDR3 protein is CARDLDRGRTSYEQYF. The CDR3 DNA follows: TGTGCCAGGGATCTTGACAGGGGAAGGACCTCCTACGAGCAGTACTTC.

This chain joins TRBV4-1 and TRBJ2-2, with D possibly matching TRBD2 (6 bases). Germline V CDR1 and CDR2: MGHRA, YSYEKL. Trimming stripped 0 bases from V and 6 bases from J, with 8 bases between. This CDR3 has 14 amino acids. In nucleotides, the CDR3 is TGCGCCAGCAGCCAAGATGGAGGGTCCGGGGAGCTGTTTTTT. Translating it yields CASSQDGGSGELFF.

Written as DNA, the CDR3 is TGTGCCAGCAGCTTGTCACTAGCGGGCTACAATGAGCAGTTCTTC. Protein product: CASSLSLAGYNEQFF. The genes are TRBV7-2 and TRBJ2-1, with TRBD2 matching 9 bases. Germline loops: CDR1 SGHTA, CDR2 FQGNSA. CDR3 length: 15 residues. After removal of 3 bases from V and 3 bases from J, the junction contained 3 bases not matched to a gene.

The chain combines TRBV5-4 with TRBJ2-1; the match to TRBD2 covers 7 bases. The CDR3 has 15 residues. CDR1 and CDR2 from the germline V gene are SGHNT and YYREEE (reference sequence). V lost 4 bases, J lost 0 bases, and 4 bases stayed unmatched. CDR3 nucleotides: TGTGCCAGCAGCCCCCCGGGGGGCTCCTACAATGAGCAGTTCTTC. Encoded protein: CASSPPGGSYNEQFF. The variable domain in full, with the rest retrieved from reference TRBV5-4 and TRBJ2-1, is ETGVTQSPTHLIKTRGQQVTLRCSSQSGHNTVSWYQQALGQGPQFIFQYYREEENGRGNFPPRFSGLQFPNYSSELNVNALELDDSALYLCASSPPGGSYNEQFFGPGTRLTVL.

The table lists this clone with a count of one. The rearrangement links TRBV5-1 to TRBJ1-2; the D gene is possibly TRBD1 (6 bases). The CDR3 contains 15 residues. CDR1 SGHRS and CDR2 YFSETQ come from the germline V gene. The V end lost 4 bases, the J end lost 3 bases, and 16 bases lay between the germline ends. In nucleotides, the CDR3 is TGCGCCAGCAGCCTACAGGGAAATTCGGACTATGGCTACACCTTC. It specifies CASSLQGNSDYGYTF.

The J gene is TRBJ2-7, the V gene TRBV7-9, with TRBD1 matching 7 bases. Germline V CDR1 and CDR2: SEHNR, FQNEAQ (reference sequence). The CDR3 spans 13 residues. The J segment lost 1 base and the V segment lost 6 bases, leaving 3 bases of the junction unmatched. The CDR3, as DNA: TGTGCCAGCAGGCAGGGACAGTCCTACGAGCAGTACTTC. This encodes CASRQGQSYEQYF.

V is TRBV6-5 and J is TRBJ2-7; 10 nucleotides line up with TRBD1. The germline gives CDR1 MNHEY, CDR2 SVGAGI. The CDR3 sequence is 14 residues long. Losses at the gene ends were 4 bases for V and 5 bases for J; bases not matched to a gene: 5. CDR3 nucleotides: TGTGCCAGCAGTTCCGGGACAGGGGTCCACGAGCAGTACTTC. Translating gives CASSSGTGVHEQYF.